Below, one TCR beta chain is given with its context. A few counts support this clone. This clone's antigen is unknown. Base-call qualities are not available, and no considerably larger clone is one nucleotide away. These data belong to a study of PD-1 blockade in classical Hodgkin lymphoma (TCRdb year 2020). Notes on the research overall: Nivolumab dosing was 3 mg/kg intravenously every 2 weeks, continuing until either disease progression or unacceptable toxicity. The study used TCR beta sequencing and CyTOF to define a peripheral blood immune signature of response to PD-1 blockade in classical Hodgkin lymphoma.

Beyond this particular receptor, the publication reports: Baseline diversity similar to that of newly diagnosed patients was observed in trial patients achieving complete response, whereas significantly lower diversity was observed in partial responders and progressors. The study was limited to a single clinical trial cohort, and causes of repertoire differences, possibly disease activity or prior therapy, remained undefined. A significant rise by C4D1 was seen in CD4+ but not CD8+ TCR diversity (p=0.0027 vs p=0.16), with the rise being most apparent in complete responders (p=0.02). Lower diversity was observed in patients in whom nivolumab was started less than 1 year after ASCT, and these patients were excluded from later analyses so that confounding by immune reconstitution would be avoided. Baseline TCR diversity was reported to be lower in newly diagnosed patients than in healthy donors, and even lower in relapsed/refractory patients.

The V end gives up 5 bases and the J end 3 bases, leaving 7 bases in the junction not matched to a gene. Its CDR3 holds 15 amino acids, cysteine through phenylalanine. Only the CDR3 part of the read is kept: 45 bases, read in frame from the first base. The germline V gene supplies CDR1 SGHAT and CDR2 FQNNGV. The intended sense of this specimen's time point label: cycle 2 day 1 (C2D1) of nivolumab. Every trial patient had relapsed following autologous stem cell transplantation, and prior brentuximab vedotin exposure was what differed among cohorts A, B and C. The trial cohort included fewer than 60 patients with relapsed/refractory classical Hodgkin lymphoma, and each patient had a best overall response of complete response, partial response or progressive disease. Trial patients were treated with single-agent nivolumab in the multi-cohort phase II CheckMate 205 trial. An independent review committee assessed best overall response using the 2007 International Working Group response criteria. Trial PBMCs were collected just before the start of nivolumab (C1D1) and during therapy at cycle 2 day 1 and cycle 4 day 1. Peripheral blood was collected in 8 mL Vacutainer Cell Preparation Tubes, from which PBMCs were isolated by centrifugation and then cryopreserved.

The Qiagen DNeasy kit was used to extract genomic DNA both from unsorted PBMCs and from the negatively selected CD4+ and CD8+ fractions. Amplification of TCR beta CDR3 regions was done by immunoSEQ multiplex PCR with primers that anneal to V and J segments. Amplification bias was minimized using a synthetic immune receptor repertoire, and residual bias was removed computationally after sequencing. Under the source paper's analysis protocol: Repertoire diversity was quantified as the Shannon entropy index using custom Python scripts. The unsorted, CD4+ and CD8+ repertoires were each analyzed separately, with the exception of combined analyses, where CD4+ and CD8+ sequences were merged in silico. A clone counted as expanded when the clone's frequency after treatment rose at least 2-fold relative to C1D1, and clones undetected at baseline were given a pseudocount of 0.5. Singleton clones were defined as clones with 0 or 1 copy at C1D1, and non-singleton clones were defined as clones with 2 or more copies. Clones expanded in unsorted samples were labelled as CD4+, CD8+ or unknown by matching protein sequences in sorted samples from the same patient. Wilcoxon tests on paired samples were used to test changes in diversity from C1D1 to C4D1. Not all clones reach the TCRdb copy of this immuneACCESS table, which keeps in-frame sequences only. Checked studies attribute under half of the gap to unresolved V genes and leave the rest unexplained. The DNA was the basis for D and trimming; V, J and clone size are from that table. The sample data list about 94,000 clones, and roughly 89% of these were observed just once. About 11% of the sample rests with the top ten.

The starting material was peripheral blood mononuclear cells (PBMCs), obtained before the second cycle of nivolumab. This TCR was recovered from a human donor with classical Hodgkin lymphoma. This receptor chain uses TRBV11-2 and TRBJ2-7; 10 of the junction bases match TRBD1. The DNA sequence is TGTGCCAGCAGCCGCGGGACAGGGGACTTCTACGAGCAGTACTTC. Its protein is CASSRGTGDFYEQYF.